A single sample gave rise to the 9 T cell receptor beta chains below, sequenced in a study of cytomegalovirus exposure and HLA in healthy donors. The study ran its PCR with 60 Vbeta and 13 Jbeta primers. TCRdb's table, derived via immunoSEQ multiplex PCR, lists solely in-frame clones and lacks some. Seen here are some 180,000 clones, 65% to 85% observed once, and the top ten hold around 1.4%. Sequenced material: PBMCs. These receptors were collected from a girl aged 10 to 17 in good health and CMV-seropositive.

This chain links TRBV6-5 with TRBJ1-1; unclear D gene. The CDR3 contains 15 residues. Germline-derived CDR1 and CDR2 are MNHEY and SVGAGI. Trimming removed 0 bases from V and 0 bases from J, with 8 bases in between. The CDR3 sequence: CASSYSPGVNTEAFF. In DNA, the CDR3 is TGTGCCAGCAGTTACTCCCCCGGGGTGAACACTGAAGCTTTCTTT.

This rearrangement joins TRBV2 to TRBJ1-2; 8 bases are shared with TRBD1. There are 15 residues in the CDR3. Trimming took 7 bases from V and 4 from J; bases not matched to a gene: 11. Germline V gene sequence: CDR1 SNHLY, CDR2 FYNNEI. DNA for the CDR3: TGTGCCAGCACGCCCTCAGGGGGCAATCCCTATGGCTACACCTTC. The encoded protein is CASTPSGGNPYGYTF.

In nucleotides, the CDR3 is TGTGCCTGGAGTGGGTACTCCGCAGAGGACACAGATACGCAGTATTTT. Residues: CAWSGYSAEDTDTQYF. The chain uses TRBV30 and TRBJ2-3; D remains ambiguous. CDR3 length: 16 amino acids. Trimming removed 1 base at V and 2 bases at J, with 16 bases between. CDR1 and CDR2 from the germline V gene are GTSNPN and SVGIG (reference sequence).

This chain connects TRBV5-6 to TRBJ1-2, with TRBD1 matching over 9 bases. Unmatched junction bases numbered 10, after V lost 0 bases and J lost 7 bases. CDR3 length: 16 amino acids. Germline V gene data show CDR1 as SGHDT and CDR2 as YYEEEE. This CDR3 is CASSLAPGQGSVGYTF. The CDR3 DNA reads TGTGCCAGCAGCTTGGCCCCGGGACAGGGATCGGTTGGCTACACCTTC.

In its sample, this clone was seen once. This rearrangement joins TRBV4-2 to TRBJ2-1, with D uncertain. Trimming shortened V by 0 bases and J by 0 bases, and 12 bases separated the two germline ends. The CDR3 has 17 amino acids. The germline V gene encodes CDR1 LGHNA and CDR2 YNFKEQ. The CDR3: CASSQDSFLSSYNEQFF. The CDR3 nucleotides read TGTGCCAGCAGCCAAGATAGTTTCTTGAGCTCCTACAATGAGCAGTTCTTC.

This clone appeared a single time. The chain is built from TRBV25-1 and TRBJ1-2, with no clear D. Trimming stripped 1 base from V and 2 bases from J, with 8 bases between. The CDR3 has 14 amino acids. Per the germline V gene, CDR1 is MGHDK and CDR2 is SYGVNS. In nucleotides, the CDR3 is TGTGCCAGCAGTGAATCGCGGGGAAACTATGGCTACACCTTC. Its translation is CASSESRGNYGYTF.

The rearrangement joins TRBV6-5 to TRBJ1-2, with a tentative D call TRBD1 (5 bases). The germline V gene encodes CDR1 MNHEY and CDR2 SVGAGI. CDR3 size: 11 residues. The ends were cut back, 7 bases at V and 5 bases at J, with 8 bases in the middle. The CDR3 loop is CASMTAYGYTF. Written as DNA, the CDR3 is TGTGCCAGCATGACAGCTTATGGCTACACCTTC.

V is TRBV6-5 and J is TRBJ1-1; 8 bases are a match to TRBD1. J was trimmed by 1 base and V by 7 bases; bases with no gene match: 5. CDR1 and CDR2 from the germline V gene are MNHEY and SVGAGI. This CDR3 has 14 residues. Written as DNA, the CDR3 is TGTGCCAGCAACGTACAGGGGGGGAACACTGAAGCTTTCTTT. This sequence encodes CASNVQGGNTEAFF.

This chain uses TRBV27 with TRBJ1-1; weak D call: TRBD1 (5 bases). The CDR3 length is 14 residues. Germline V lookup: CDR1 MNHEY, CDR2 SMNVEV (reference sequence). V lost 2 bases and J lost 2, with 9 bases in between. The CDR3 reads CASSLRGFNTEAFF. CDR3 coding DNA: TGTGCCAGCAGTTTAAGGGGTTTTAACACTGAAGCTTTCTTT.